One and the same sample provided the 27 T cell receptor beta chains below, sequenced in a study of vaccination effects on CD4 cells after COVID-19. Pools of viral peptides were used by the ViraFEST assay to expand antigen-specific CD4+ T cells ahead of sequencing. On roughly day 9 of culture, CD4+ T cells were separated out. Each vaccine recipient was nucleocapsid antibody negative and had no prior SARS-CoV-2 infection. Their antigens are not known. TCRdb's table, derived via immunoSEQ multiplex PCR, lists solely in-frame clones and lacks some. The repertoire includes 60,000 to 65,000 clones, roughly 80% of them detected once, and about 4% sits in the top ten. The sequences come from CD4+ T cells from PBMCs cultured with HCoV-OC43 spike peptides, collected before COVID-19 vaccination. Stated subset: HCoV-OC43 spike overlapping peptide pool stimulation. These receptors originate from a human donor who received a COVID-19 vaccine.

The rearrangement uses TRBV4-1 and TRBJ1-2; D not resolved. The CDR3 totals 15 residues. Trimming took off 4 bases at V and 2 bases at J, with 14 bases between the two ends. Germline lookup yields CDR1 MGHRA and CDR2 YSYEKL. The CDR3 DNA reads TGCGCCAGCAGCCCCACCATCCTACTCAACTATGGCTACACCTTC. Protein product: CASSPTILLNYGYTF.

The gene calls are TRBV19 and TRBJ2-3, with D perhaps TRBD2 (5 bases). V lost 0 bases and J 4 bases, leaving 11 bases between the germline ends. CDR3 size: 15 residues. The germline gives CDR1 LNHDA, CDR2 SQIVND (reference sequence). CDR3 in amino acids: CASSIDGGLADTQYF. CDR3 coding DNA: TGTGCCAGTAGTATAGATGGAGGACTCGCAGATACGCAGTATTTT.

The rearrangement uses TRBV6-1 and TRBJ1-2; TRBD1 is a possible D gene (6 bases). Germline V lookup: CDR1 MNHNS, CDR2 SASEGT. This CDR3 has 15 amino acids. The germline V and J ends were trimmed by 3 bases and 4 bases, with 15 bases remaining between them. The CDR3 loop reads CASSETGALGYGYTF. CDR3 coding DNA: TGTGCCAGCAGTGAGACGGGGGCGCTAGGCTATGGCTACACCTTC.

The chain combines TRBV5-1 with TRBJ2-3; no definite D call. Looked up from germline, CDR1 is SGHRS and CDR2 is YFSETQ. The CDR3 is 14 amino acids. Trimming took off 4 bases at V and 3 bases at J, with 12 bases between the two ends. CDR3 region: CASSASTGTDTQYF. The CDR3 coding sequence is TGCGCCAGCAGCGCCTCGACTGGGACAGATACGCAGTATTTT.

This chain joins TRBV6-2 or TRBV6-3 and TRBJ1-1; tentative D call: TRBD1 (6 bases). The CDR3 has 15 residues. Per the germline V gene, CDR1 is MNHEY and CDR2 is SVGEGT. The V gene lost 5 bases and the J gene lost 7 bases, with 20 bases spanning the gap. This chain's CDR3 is CASSRNTQQGGEAFF. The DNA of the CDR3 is TGTGCCAGCAGTCGAAACACGCAACAGGGCGGTGAAGCTTTCTTT.

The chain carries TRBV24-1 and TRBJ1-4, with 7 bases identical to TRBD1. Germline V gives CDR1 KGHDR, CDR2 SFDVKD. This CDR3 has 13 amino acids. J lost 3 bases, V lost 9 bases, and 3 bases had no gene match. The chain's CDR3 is CATSTGPNEKLFF. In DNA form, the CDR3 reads TGTGCCACCTCGACAGGGCCTAATGAAAAACTGTTTTTT.

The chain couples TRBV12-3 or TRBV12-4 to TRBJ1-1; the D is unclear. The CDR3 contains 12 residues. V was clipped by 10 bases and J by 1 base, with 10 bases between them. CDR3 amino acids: CATKASNTEAFF. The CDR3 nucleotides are TGTGCCACCAAGGCCTCGAACACTGAAGCTTTCTTT.

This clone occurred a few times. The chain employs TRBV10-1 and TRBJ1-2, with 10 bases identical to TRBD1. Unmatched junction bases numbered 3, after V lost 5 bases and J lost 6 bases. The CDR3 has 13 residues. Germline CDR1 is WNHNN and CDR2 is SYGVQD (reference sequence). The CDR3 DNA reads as TGCGCCAGCAGTCCCGGGACAGGGGATGGCTACACCTTC. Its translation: CASSPGTGDGYTF.

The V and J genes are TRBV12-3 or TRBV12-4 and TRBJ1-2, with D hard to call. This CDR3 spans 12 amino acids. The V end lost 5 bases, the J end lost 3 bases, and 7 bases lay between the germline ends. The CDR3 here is CASSTNYYGYTF. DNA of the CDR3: TGTGCCAGCAGTACAAACTACTATGGCTACACCTTC.

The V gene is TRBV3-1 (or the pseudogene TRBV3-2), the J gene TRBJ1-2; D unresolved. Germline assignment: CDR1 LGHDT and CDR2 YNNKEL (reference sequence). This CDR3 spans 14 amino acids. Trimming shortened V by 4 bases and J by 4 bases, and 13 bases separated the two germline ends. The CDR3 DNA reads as TGTGCCAGCAGCCGCCAAGGGCCCCTCTATGGCTACACCTTC. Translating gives CASSRQGPLYGYTF.

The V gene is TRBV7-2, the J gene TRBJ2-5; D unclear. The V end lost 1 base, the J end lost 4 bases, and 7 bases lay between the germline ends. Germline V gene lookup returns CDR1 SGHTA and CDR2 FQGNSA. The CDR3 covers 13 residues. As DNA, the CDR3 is TGTGCCAGCAGCTTAGTGGCGCCAGAGACCCAGTACTTC. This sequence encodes CASSLVAPETQYF.

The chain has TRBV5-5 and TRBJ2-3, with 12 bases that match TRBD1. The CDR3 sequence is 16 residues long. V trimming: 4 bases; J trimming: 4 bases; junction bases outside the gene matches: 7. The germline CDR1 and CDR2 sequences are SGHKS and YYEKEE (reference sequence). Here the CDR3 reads CASSGPGQGASDTQYF. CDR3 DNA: TGTGCCAGCAGCGGGCCGGGACAGGGGGCCTCAGATACGCAGTATTTT. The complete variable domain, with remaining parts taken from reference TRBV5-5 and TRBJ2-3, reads DAGVTQSPTHLIKTRGQQVTLRCSPISGHKSVSWYQQVLGQGPQFIFQYYEKEERGRGNFPDRFSARQFPNYSSELNVNALLLGDSALYLCASSGPGQGASDTQYFGPGTRLTVL.

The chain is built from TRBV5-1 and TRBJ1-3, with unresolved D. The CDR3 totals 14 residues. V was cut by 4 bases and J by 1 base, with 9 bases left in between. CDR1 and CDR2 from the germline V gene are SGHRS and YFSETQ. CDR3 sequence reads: CASSPDASGNTIYF. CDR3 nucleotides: TGCGCCAGCAGCCCGGATGCGTCTGGAAACACCATATATTTT.

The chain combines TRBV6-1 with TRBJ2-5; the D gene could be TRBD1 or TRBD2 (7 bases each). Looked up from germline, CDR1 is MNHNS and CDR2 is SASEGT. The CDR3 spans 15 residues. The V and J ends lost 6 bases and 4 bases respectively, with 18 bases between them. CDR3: CASSHSQGGLETQYF. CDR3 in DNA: TGTGCCAGCAGCCACTCCCAGGGGGGGCTAGAGACCCAGTACTTC.

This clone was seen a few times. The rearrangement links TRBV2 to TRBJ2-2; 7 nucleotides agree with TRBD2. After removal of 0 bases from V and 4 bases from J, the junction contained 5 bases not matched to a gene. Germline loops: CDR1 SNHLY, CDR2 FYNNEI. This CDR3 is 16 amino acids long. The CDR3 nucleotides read TGTGCCAGCAGTGAAGCGCTTCCGGGGGGCACCGGGGAGCTGTTTTTT. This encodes CASSEALPGGTGELFF.

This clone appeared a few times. The CDR3 coding sequence is TGTGCCAGCAGAACCCGGCCAGGAAATAATTCACCCCTCCACTTT. As protein: CASRTRPGNNSPLHF. The chain couples TRBV6-5 to TRBJ1-6; D is undetermined. This CDR3 is built from 15 residues. In germline, CDR1 is MNHEY, CDR2 SVGAGI. Trimming took off 6 bases at V and 5 bases at J, with 14 bases between the two ends.

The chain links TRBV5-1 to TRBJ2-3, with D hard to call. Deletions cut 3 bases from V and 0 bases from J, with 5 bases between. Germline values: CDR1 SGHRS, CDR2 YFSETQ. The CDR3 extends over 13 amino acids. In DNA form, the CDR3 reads TGCGCCAGCAGCTCCCCAAGCACAGATACGCAGTATTTT. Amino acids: CASSSPSTDTQYF.

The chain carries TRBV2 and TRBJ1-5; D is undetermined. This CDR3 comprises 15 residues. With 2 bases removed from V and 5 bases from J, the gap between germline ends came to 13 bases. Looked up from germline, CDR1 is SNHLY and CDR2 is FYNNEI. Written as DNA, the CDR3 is TGTGCCAGCAGTGAAAGAGGCGGCGGCTATCAGCCCCAGCATTTT. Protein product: CASSERGGGYQPQHF.

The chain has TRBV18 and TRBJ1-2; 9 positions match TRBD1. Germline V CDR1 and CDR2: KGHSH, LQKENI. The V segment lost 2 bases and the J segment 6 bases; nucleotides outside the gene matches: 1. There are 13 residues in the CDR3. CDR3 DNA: TGTGCCAGCTCACCAGGACAGGGGAATGGCTACACCTTC. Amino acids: CASSPGQGNGYTF.

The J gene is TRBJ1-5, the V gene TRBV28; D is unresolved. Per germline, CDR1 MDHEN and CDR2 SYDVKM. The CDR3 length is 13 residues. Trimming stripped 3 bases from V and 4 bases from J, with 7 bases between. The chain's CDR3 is CASSFQRNQPQHF. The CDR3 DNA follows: TGTGCCAGCAGTTTTCAGCGTAATCAGCCCCAGCATTTT.

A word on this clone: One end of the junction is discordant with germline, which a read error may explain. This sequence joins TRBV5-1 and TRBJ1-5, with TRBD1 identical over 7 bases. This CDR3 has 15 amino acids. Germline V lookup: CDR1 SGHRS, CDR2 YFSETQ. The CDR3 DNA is TGCGTCAGCAGCGAACAGGGGAGTAGCAATCAGCCCCAGCATTTT. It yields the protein CVSSEQGSSNQPQHF.

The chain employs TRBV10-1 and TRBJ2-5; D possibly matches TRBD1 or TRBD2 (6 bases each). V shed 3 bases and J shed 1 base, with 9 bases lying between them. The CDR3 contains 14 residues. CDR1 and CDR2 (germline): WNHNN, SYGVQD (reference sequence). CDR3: CASSDGGPQETQYF. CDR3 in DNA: TGCGCCAGCAGTGATGGGGGGCCCCAAGAGACCCAGTACTTC.

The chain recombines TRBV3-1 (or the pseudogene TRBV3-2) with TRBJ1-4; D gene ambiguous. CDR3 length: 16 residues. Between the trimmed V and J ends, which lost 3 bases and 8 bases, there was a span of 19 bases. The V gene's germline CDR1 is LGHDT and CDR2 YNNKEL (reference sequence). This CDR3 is CASSHRADSYEEKLFF. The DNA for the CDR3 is TGTGCCAGCAGCCATCGAGCAGACTCGTATGAGGAAAAACTGTTTTTT.

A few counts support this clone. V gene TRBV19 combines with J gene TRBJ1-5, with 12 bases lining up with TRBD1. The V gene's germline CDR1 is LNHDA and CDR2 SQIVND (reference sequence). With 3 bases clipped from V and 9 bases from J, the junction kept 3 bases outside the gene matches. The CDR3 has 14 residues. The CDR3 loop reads CASSMGQGARPQHF. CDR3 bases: TGTGCCAGTAGTATGGGACAGGGGGCTCGGCCCCAGCATTTT.

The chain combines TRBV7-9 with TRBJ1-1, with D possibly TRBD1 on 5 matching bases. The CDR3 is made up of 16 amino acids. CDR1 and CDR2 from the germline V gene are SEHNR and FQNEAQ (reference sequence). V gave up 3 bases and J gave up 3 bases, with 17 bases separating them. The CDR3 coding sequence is TGTGCCAGCAGCTTTAGGAGCCGGGGAGGGGACACTGAAGCTTTCTTT. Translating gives CASSFRSRGGDTEAFF.

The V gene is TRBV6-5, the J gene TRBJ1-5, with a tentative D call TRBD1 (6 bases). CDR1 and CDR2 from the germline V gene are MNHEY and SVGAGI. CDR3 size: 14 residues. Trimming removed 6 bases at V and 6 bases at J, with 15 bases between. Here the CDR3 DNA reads TGTGCCAGCAGAGAGGGGGGAGGAGGTCAGCCCCAGCATTTT. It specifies CASREGGGGQPQHF.

The CDR3 DNA sequence: TGTGCTAGTGGTTCGACAGGAAACACTGAAGCTTTCTTT. It specifies CASGSTGNTEAFF. The chain employs TRBV12-5 and TRBJ1-1; the D gene is possibly TRBD1 (6 bases). Trimming took 4 bases from V and 2 from J, leaving 8 bases between them. The CDR3 totals 13 residues. CDR1 is LGHNT and CDR2 is FRNRAP in the germline V gene.